The source of this T cell receptor beta chain is a study of PD-L1 blockade in urothelial cancer. For the study at large: Atezolizumab was started by patients in about 2014 at 1,200 mg intravenously every 3 weeks. Patients with male sex and bladder-origin urothelial cancer accounted for most of the roughly 30 enrolled. Reported median T cell count for blood samples was about 150,000.

Sample contribution per patient ranged from 1 to 8, covering pretreatment and on-treatment. The method was immunoSEQ multiplex PCR; TCRdb's version includes in-frame clones alone and lacks a portion of them. The table lists around 70,000 clones, around four fifths of them singletons. Germline CDR1 and CDR2: MNHNS and SASEGT. The V segment lost 4 bases and the J segment 6 bases; nucleotides outside the gene matches: 4. The CDR3 covers 14 residues. This receptor was taken from a man in his 70s with urothelial cancer. The rearrangement links TRBV6-1 to TRBJ2-1; 9 nucleotides align to TRBD2. The input for sequencing was PBMCs, taken around atezolizumab (anti-PD-L1) treatment. The DNA for the CDR3 is TGTGCCAGCAGTGCGCGGGAGGGCCCCAATGAGCAGTTCTTC. Translation: CASSAREGPNEQFF.